This TCR beta chain was retrieved from a study of T-cell reconstitution after alpha-beta-depleted transplantation in children. Study-level results: Several patients had high TCRbeta diversity at day 60; it came from surviving recipient T cells and thymic progenitors. Among T cells one year after transplant, newly produced cells accounted for most counts and diversity.

Preparation of the TCRbeta library involved a method that used unique molecular identifiers. MiXCR, run by TCRdb on the PCR reads, gives a single entry per CDR3 protein. The table shows about 610,000 distinct CDR3 sequences, with 25% to 30% occurring only once. There are a few counts of this clonotype. The antigen is not known. Deletions cut 2 bases from V and 5 bases from J, with 14 bases between. This CDR3 contains 14 residues. The V gene's germline CDR1 is SGDLS and CDR2 YYNGEE. The sequencing here drew on PBMCs, taken before TCRalphabeta/CD19-depleted stem cell transplant. The clonotype was recovered from a boy less than two years old with Wiskott-Aldrich syndrome, due to receive a stem cell transplant. The V call is TRBV9, the J call TRBJ2-7; no firm D call. The CDR3 nucleotides read TGTGCCAGCAGCGTCGCCTCACAATCCCACGAGCAGTACTTC. Protein sequence: CASSVASQSHEQYF.